The 11 T cell receptor beta chains presented below share a single source sample, sequenced in a study of cytomegalovirus exposure and HLA in healthy donors. PCR primers comprised 60 Vbeta and 13 Jbeta primers. TCRdb keeps only in-frame clones here, not all; method: immunoSEQ multiplex PCR. The sample lists fewer than 90,000 clones, roughly 78% seen once, with approximately 2.7% in the top ten. The sample was PBMCs. The source is a male donor in good health and CMV-seropositive.

In its sample, this clone was seen a few times. The V and J genes are TRBV28 and TRBJ1-4, with 7 bases aligning to TRBD1. The germline V gene has CDR1 MDHEN and CDR2 SYDVKM. This CDR3 contains 15 residues. Trimming took 6 bases from V and 3 from J; bases not matched to a gene: 7. CDR3 sequence reads: CASSLRGQPNEKLFF. The CDR3 bases are TGTGCCAGCAGCTTGAGGGGGCAGCCTAATGAAAAACTGTTTTTT.

The chain couples TRBV6-1 to TRBJ2-2, with a possible D match to TRBD1 (6 bases). Germline V lookup: CDR1 MNHNS, CDR2 SASEGT. V shed 6 bases and J shed 1 base, with 9 bases lying between them. There are 14 residues in the CDR3. The CDR3 reads CASRTRGNTGELFF. Here the CDR3 DNA reads TGTGCCAGCAGAACCAGGGGGAACACCGGGGAGCTGTTTTTT.

With regard to this clone: An end of the junction differs from the germline gene, which may be a read error. V and J are TRBV7-9 and TRBJ2-2, with TRBD2 identical over 10 bases. Germline CDR1 is SEHNR and CDR2 is FQNEAQ (reference sequence). The CDR3 spans 15 residues. CDR3 bases: TGTGCCAGCAGCCTAGCGGGAGTGGTCACCGGGGAGCTGTTTTTT. Its translation is CASSLAGVVTGELFF.

V and J are TRBV13 and TRBJ1-2, with 8 bases fitting TRBD1. The CDR3 loop spans 14 amino acids. CDR1 and CDR2 (germline): PRHDT, FYEKMQ (reference sequence). V shed 3 bases, J shed 4 bases, and the junction held 4 bases outside the gene matches. The CDR3 sequence: CASSLNTGGYGYTF. The CDR3 coding sequence is TGTGCCAGCAGCTTGAACACAGGGGGCTATGGCTACACCTTC.

J is TRBJ1-2 and V is TRBV2; 9 bases fit TRBD1. This CDR3 comprises 14 residues. Germline CDR1 is SNHLY and CDR2 is FYNNEI. Germline trimming cut 6 bases from V and 6 bases from J; bases unmatched to any gene: 8. The CDR3 DNA reads as TGTGCCAGCAGCTACCGGACAGGGGCAGATGGCTACACCTTC. It yields the protein CASSYRTGADGYTF.

The gene calls are TRBV11-2 and TRBJ2-5; 8 bases align to TRBD2. This CDR3 has 14 amino acids. J gave up 5 bases and V 5 bases, and 7 bases lay outside the gene matches. Germline assignment: CDR1 SGHAT and CDR2 FQNNGV. CDR3 sequence reads: CASSPIRGGETQYF. The CDR3 region has the DNA TGTGCCAGCAGCCCAATTCGCGGGGGGGAGACCCAGTACTTC.

V is TRBV7-2 and J is TRBJ2-1; 8 bases agree with TRBD2. The CDR3 length is 14 residues. Germline CDR1 SGHTA, CDR2 FQGNSA. V shed 8 bases and J 2 bases; nucleotides not matched to a gene: 5. The CDR3 sequence: CASEVAGTYNEQFF. CDR3 bases: TGTGCCAGCGAGGTAGCGGGAACCTACAATGAGCAGTTCTTC.

J is TRBJ1-2 and V is TRBV21-1; the table's TRBD1 call for D was not verified on the DNA. TRBV21-1 is recorded as a pseudogene. CDR3 size: 14 residues. The DNA of the CDR3 is TGTGCCAGCAGCAAAGAGGCAGGGGGCTTGGGCTACACCTTC. Translation gives CASSKEAGGLGYTF.

This clone was detected only a few times. Different DNA sequences within this sample yield the same CDR3. The rearrangement uses TRBV5-1 and TRBJ2-1, with 13 bases matching TRBD2. CDR3 length equals 15 residues. The germline gives CDR1 SGHRS, CDR2 YFSETQ. The V gene end was trimmed by 4 bases and the J gene end by 9 bases; junction bases not matched to a gene: 7. CDR3 DNA: TGCGCCAGCAGCCCTGGACTAGCGGGAGTTAGTGAGCAGTTCTTC. Translating gives CASSPGLAGVSEQFF.

The genes are TRBV7-9 and TRBJ1-1, with 7 nucleotides matching TRBD1. The CDR3 loop spans 14 amino acids. Germline V CDR1 and CDR2: SEHNR, FQNEAQ (reference sequence). Trimming removed 5 bases from V and 8 bases from J; junction bases left unmatched: 11. DNA of the CDR3: TGTGCCAGCAGCCCCAGACAGGGTAAGGAGGAAGCTTTCTTT. This gives the protein CASSPRQGKEEAFF.

V usage is TRBV19 and J usage is TRBJ1-1, with D uncertain. CDR1 and CDR2 from the germline V gene are LNHDA and SQIVND (reference sequence). Trimming cost V 5 bases and J 4 bases, with 14 bases left between them. This CDR3 is 14 amino acids long. This CDR3 reads CASSPHSSSTEAFF. Written as DNA, the CDR3 is TGTGCCAGTAGTCCTCACAGTAGTTCCACTGAAGCTTTCTTT. The full variable domain, its missing parts supplied by reference TRBV19 and TRBJ1-1, is DGGITQSPKYLFRKEGQNVTLSCEQNLNHDAMYWYRQDPGQGLRLIYYSQIVNDFQKGDIAEGYSVSREKKESFPLTVTSAQKNPTAFYLCASSPHSSSTEAFFGQGTRLTVV.